These 30 T cell receptor beta chains were sequenced from one sample in a study of cytomegalovirus exposure and HLA in healthy donors. PCR amplification relied on 60 Vbeta primers (plus 13 Jbeta primers). The method was immunoSEQ multiplex PCR; TCRdb's version includes in-frame clones alone and lacks a portion of them. This sample has around 200,000 clones; more than 60% occur once, and the top ten carry about 3.4%. The sequencing sample was made of PBMCs. These receptors came from a female donor in good health and CMV-seronegative.

The chain links TRBV5-6 to TRBJ1-4; the D gene is possibly TRBD1 (5 bases). The germline CDR1 and CDR2 sequences are SGHDT and YYEEEE. V was shortened by 6 bases and J by 5 bases, with 14 bases between the two germline ends. This CDR3 is 14 amino acids long. Here the CDR3 DNA reads TGTGCCAGCAACGGGGGTTGGAGAAATGAAAAACTGTTTTTT. This codes for CASNGGWRNEKLFF.

The rearrangement joins TRBV6-1 to TRBJ1-1; TRBD1 matches at 11 bases. The CDR3 length is 16 residues. Germline CDR1 MNHNS, CDR2 SASEGT. V dropped 4 bases and J dropped 2; count of bases not matched to a gene: 6. For the CDR3, the DNA is TGTGCCAGCAGTGCCGGACAGGGGGCTGTAAACACTGAAGCTTTCTTT. Translated, it gives CASSAGQGAVNTEAFF.

In this sample, this clone turned up once. The chain recombines TRBV4-3 with TRBJ1-6; D ambiguous. This CDR3 contains 15 residues. V lost 2 bases and J 8 bases, leaving 13 bases between the germline ends. Germline CDR1 LGHNA, CDR2 YSLEER. The CDR3 DNA is TGCGCCAGCAGCCAATCGACTCCGAGGGATTCACCCCTCCACTTT. It is translated as CASSQSTPRDSPLHF.

The V and J genes are TRBV4-2 and TRBJ1-4; 7 bases map to TRBD1. Germline V gene data show CDR1 as LGHNA and CDR2 as YNFKEQ. The CDR3 is 18 residues long. Trimming at V came to 1 base and at J to 8 bases, leaving 16 bases not matched to a gene. This CDR3 reads CASSQGRPTGTEWEKLFF. The CDR3, as DNA: TGTGCCAGCAGCCAAGGACGGCCCACAGGGACAGAATGGGAAAAACTGTTTTTT.

The rearrangement uses TRBV6-4 and TRBJ2-1; 7 bases are a match to TRBD2. Trimming cost V 11 bases and J 6 bases; bases outside gene matches: 13. There are 14 residues in the CDR3. CDR1 is MRHNA, CDR2 SNTAGT, per germline. This chain's CDR3 is CARSGRGRPNEQFF. In DNA, the CDR3 is TGTGCCCGGTCGGGTCGCGGGAGACCCAATGAGCAGTTCTTC.

The rearrangement uses TRBV11-2 and TRBJ2-7; no definite D call. The CDR3 covers 11 residues. The germline V gene has CDR1 SGHAT and CDR2 FQNNGV. The V end was cut by 5 bases, the J end by 3 bases, with 5 bases between. This CDR3 reads CASSRSYEQYF. The CDR3 region has the DNA TGTGCCAGCAGCCGGAGCTACGAGCAGTACTTC.

The chain carries TRBV27 and TRBJ1-6, with 9 bases identical to TRBD1. The CDR3 loop spans 14 amino acids. Germline V gene data show CDR1 as MNHEY and CDR2 as SMNVEV (reference sequence). V gave up 3 bases and J gave up 6 bases; unmatched junction bases: 0. This CDR3 is CASSLGQGNSPLHF. As DNA, the CDR3 is TGTGCCAGCAGTTTGGGACAGGGTAATTCACCCCTCCACTTT.

The V and J genes are TRBV28 and TRBJ2-7; D not certain. The germline V gene encodes CDR1 MDHEN and CDR2 SYDVKM. The CDR3 sequence is 12 residues long. Trimming cost V 6 bases and J 0 bases, with 6 bases left between them. The CDR3 coding sequence is TGTGCCAGCAGGAGAGACTCCTACGAGCAGTACTTC. Protein: CASRRDSYEQYF.

This rearrangement joins TRBV7-9 to TRBJ1-6; 9 nucleotides line up with TRBD1. Unmatched junction bases numbered 4, after V lost 2 bases and J lost 8 bases. Germline values: CDR1 SEHNR, CDR2 FQNEAQ (reference sequence). This CDR3 has 15 residues. The CDR3 DNA follows: TGTGCCAGCAGCTTAATGGGACAGGGAGATTCACCCCTCCACTTT. Its translation: CASSLMGQGDSPLHF.

In this sample, this clone turned up a few times. The genes are TRBV6-1 and TRBJ2-7; D unclear. V lost 6 bases and J 3 bases, leaving 6 bases between the germline ends. The CDR3 has 11 residues. In germline, CDR1 is MNHNS, CDR2 SASEGT. CDR3 coding DNA: TGTGCCAGCAGCCTCCTCTACGAGCAGTACTTC. Its translation is CASSLLYEQYF.

This clone was seen a few times. The rearrangement uses TRBV6-5 and TRBJ2-5; D remains ambiguous. The CDR3 has 13 amino acids. Germline CDR1 and CDR2: MNHEY and SVGAGI. Trimming left V 2 bases short and J 4 bases short, with 8 bases between. Written as DNA, the CDR3 is TGTGCCAGCAGTTACGCTCTAGGAGAGACCCAGTACTTC. It codes for CASSYALGETQYF.

The rearrangement uses TRBV10-3 and TRBJ2-2; 9 positions agree with TRBD1. The CDR3 covers 17 residues. Trimming at V came to 2 bases and at J to 2 bases, leaving 6 bases not matched to a gene. Per the germline V gene, CDR1 is ENHRY and CDR2 is SYGVKD. As DNA, the CDR3 is TGTGCCATCAGTGAGAAGGGGACAGGGCTAAACACCGGGGAGCTGTTTTTT. Its translation is CAISEKGTGLNTGELFF.

J is TRBJ1-5 and V is TRBV19; D may be TRBD1 (5 bases). Trimming removed 6 bases from V and 7 bases from J, with 13 bases in between. Germline V gene lookup returns CDR1 LNHDA and CDR2 SQIVND (reference sequence). CDR3 length: 13 residues. The CDR3 is CASREAGVQPQHF. CDR3 in DNA: TGTGCCAGTAGGGAAGCGGGGGTCCAGCCCCAGCATTTT. The variable domain in full, completed from reference TRBV19 and TRBJ1-5, reads DGGITQSPKYLFRKEGQNVTLSCEQNLNHDAMYWYRQDPGQGLRLIYYSQIVNDFQKGDIAEGYSVSREKKESFPLTVTSAQKNPTAFYLCASREAGVQPQHFGDGTRLSIL.

This sequence joins TRBV5-1 and TRBJ2-7, with TRBD1 matching over 11 bases. Germline V CDR1 and CDR2: SGHRS, YFSETQ. Losses at the gene ends were 4 bases for V and 4 bases for J; bases not matched to a gene: 7. The CDR3 spans 15 residues. Here the CDR3 reads CASSDPGQGEYEQYF. The CDR3 coding sequence is TGCGCCAGCAGCGATCCGGGACAGGGGGAGTACGAGCAGTACTTC.

This clone has a handful of counts. This chain uses TRBV11-1 with TRBJ1-1; D is unclear. Germline CDR1 SGHAT, CDR2 FQDESV (reference sequence). V lost 5 bases to trimming and J lost 5 bases, with 12 bases between them. CDR3 length: 13 amino acids. In DNA form, the CDR3 reads TGTGCCAGCAGCGCCGTCCTCAGAACTGAAGCTTTCTTT. This encodes CASSAVLRTEAFF.

The V and J genes are TRBV7-6 and TRBJ2-5; 7 bases map to TRBD2. Germline CDR1 is SGHVS and CDR2 is FNYEAQ. The ends lost 5 bases at V and 4 bases at J; junction bases unmatched: 4. There are 13 residues in the CDR3. The CDR3 DNA is TGTGCCAGCAGCGCGGGACTACGAGAGACCCAGTACTTC. Its protein product is CASSAGLRETQYF.

V gene TRBV7-2 combines with J gene TRBJ2-6, with 13 bases identical to TRBD2. Trimming removed 1 base from V and 0 bases from J; junction bases left unmatched: 3. Germline CDR1 reads SGHTA; CDR2 reads FQGNSA. This CDR3 is 19 amino acids long. CDR3 sequence (DNA): TGTGCCAGCAGCTTAGTACTAGCGGGGGGGAGCTCTGGGGCCAACGTCCTGACTTTC. Translation: CASSLVLAGGSSGANVLTF.

This clone was recorded only once. This chain uses TRBV6-6 with TRBJ2-7, with D unresolved. CDR3 size: 15 residues. Germline lookup yields CDR1 MNHNY and CDR2 SVGAGI (reference sequence). The V end lost 5 bases, the J end lost 4 bases, and 18 bases lay between the germline ends. CDR3 protein: CASSGNSFSRYEQYF. In DNA form, the CDR3 reads TGTGCCAGCAGTGGCAACAGTTTCTCCCGTTACGAGCAGTACTTC.

CDR3 nucleotides: TGTGCCAGCACCGGAGTTGGGACAGGGTTGGGGGAGACCCAGTACTTC. Protein: CASTGVGTGLGETQYF. The chain has TRBV28 and TRBJ2-5; TRBD1 aligns across 9 bases. Losses at the gene ends were 7 bases for V and 5 bases for J; bases not matched to a gene: 14. There are 16 residues in the CDR3. Per germline, CDR1 MDHEN and CDR2 SYDVKM.

This rearrangement joins TRBV7-9 to TRBJ1-2, with D possibly TRBD1 on 6 matching bases. The V gene lost 0 bases and the J gene lost 5 bases, with 13 bases spanning the gap. The CDR3 runs to 15 residues. Per germline, CDR1 SEHNR and CDR2 FQNEAQ (reference sequence). CDR3 sequence reads: CASSLALGARYGYTF. In DNA form, the CDR3 reads TGTGCCAGCAGCTTAGCGTTGGGGGCGCGGTATGGCTACACCTTC.

This chain joins TRBV30 and TRBJ1-6, with 7 bases lining up with TRBD1. The J segment lost 5 bases and the V segment lost 7 bases, leaving 8 bases of the junction unmatched. The germline gives CDR1 GTSNPN, CDR2 SVGIG (reference sequence). This CDR3 has 14 amino acids. The CDR3: CAYHGQADNSPLHF. The CDR3 bases are TGTGCCTACCACGGACAGGCCGATAATTCACCCCTCCACTTT.

The chain combines TRBV28 with TRBJ1-1; D is ambiguous. Germline CDR1 reads MDHEN; CDR2 reads SYDVKM. CDR3 size: 13 residues. The CDR3 sequence is CVAEGDPNTEAFF. The CDR3 DNA is TGTGTGGCGGAGGGAGACCCGAACACTGAAGCTTTCTTT.

This clone was seen a handful of times. V usage is TRBV28 and J usage is TRBJ1-1; D call uncertain. The germline gives CDR1 MDHEN, CDR2 SYDVKM. This CDR3 comprises 10 residues. V dropped 7 bases and J dropped 4 bases, with 4 bases sitting between them. Written as DNA, the CDR3 is TGTGCCAGCATTAGCACTGAAGCTTTCTTT. It codes for CASISTEAFF.

The chain has TRBV7-3 and TRBJ1-3; 8 bases match TRBD1. CDR3 length equals 16 residues. The germline gives CDR1 SGHTA, CDR2 FQGTGA. The V and J ends lost 5 bases and 4 bases, in that order; junction bases with no gene match: 10. Here the CDR3 reads CASSPTGGSMGNTIYF. As DNA, the CDR3 is TGTGCCAGCAGCCCAACAGGGGGGTCTATGGGAAACACCATATATTTT.

In DNA, the CDR3 is TGTGCCAGCAGCTTAGCGCAGGCTAGCGGGGGCGAGACCCAGTACTTC. Encoded protein: CASSLAQASGGETQYF. V is TRBV7-9 and J is TRBJ2-5, with TRBD2 matching over 10 bases. With V trimmed by 0 bases and J by 5 bases, 6 bases remained unmatched. This CDR3 contains 16 residues. The V gene's germline CDR1 is SEHNR and CDR2 FQNEAQ (reference sequence).

Points on this clone: Compared with germline, one end of the junction differs, possibly owing to a read error. The chain is built from TRBV23-1 and TRBJ2-7; perhaps TRBD1 as D (6 bases). TRBV23-1 is flagged as an ORF with uncertain function. The CDR3 is 13 amino acids. The CDR3 loop is CASSQKDVGTRNF. In nucleotides, the CDR3 is TGCGCCAGCAGTCAAAAAGATGTCGGGACACGGAACTTC.

The chain couples TRBV2 to TRBJ2-7, with 7 nucleotides matching TRBD1. Germline values: CDR1 SNHLY, CDR2 FYNNEI. V gave up 8 bases and J gave up 4 bases; unmatched junction bases: 2. This CDR3 has 11 residues. CDR3 sequence: CASEGAYEQYF. For the CDR3, the DNA is TGTGCCAGCGAGGGGGCTTACGAGCAGTACTTC.

J is TRBJ1-6 and V is TRBV7-9; D is undetermined. Germline V gene sequence: CDR1 SEHNR, CDR2 FQNEAQ (reference sequence). V lost 1 base to trimming and J lost 5 bases, with 12 bases between them. The CDR3 runs to 16 residues. The CDR3: CASSLVVSPNNSPLHF. The CDR3 bases are TGTGCCAGCAGCTTAGTGGTCTCCCCTAATAATTCACCCCTCCACTTT.

V and J are TRBV7-2 and TRBJ1-5; D uncertain. The CDR3 has 11 residues. Trimming pared 3 bases from V and 9 bases from J, leaving 6 bases between. Germline CDR1 and CDR2: SGHTA and FQGNSA. The CDR3 region is CASSFEGPQHF. In nucleotides, the CDR3 is TGTGCCAGCAGCTTCGAGGGGCCCCAGCATTTT.

This chain links TRBV4-3 with TRBJ2-5; D remains unclear. V lost 0 bases to trimming and J lost 4 bases, with 9 bases between them. The germline gives CDR1 LGHNA, CDR2 YSLEER. The CDR3 loop spans 14 amino acids. This CDR3 is CASSQDLGRETQYF. CDR3 DNA: TGCGCCAGCAGCCAAGATCTAGGTCGAGAGACCCAGTACTTC.